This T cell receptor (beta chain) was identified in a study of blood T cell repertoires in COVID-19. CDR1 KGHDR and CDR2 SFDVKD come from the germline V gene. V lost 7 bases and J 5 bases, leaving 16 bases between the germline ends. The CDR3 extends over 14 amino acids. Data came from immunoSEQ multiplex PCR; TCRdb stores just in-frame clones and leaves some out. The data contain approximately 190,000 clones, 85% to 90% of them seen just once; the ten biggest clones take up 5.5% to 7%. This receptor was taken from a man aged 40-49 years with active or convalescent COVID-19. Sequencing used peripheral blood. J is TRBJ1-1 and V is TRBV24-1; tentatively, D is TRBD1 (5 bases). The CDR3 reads CATRMDWDSTEAFF. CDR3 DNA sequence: TGTGCCACCAGAATGGATTGGGACTCAACTGAAGCTTTCTTT.